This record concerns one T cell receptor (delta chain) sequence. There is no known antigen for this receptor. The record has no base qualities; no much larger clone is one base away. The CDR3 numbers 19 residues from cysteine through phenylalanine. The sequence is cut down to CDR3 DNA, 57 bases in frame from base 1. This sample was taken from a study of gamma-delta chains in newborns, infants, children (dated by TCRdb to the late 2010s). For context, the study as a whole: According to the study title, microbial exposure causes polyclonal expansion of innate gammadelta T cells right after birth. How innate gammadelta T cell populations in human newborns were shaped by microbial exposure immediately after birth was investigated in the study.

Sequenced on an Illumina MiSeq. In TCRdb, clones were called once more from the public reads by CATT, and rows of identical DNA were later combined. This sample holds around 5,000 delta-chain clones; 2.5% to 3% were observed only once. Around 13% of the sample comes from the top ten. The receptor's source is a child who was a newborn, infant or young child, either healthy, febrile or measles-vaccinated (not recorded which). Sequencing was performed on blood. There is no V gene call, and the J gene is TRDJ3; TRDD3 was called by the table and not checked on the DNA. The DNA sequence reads TGTGCCTGTGACACCCTTACTGGGCCTAGGGCCTGGGACACCCGACAGATGTTTTTC. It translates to CACDTLTGPRAWDTRQMFF.